This TCR beta chain was identified during a study of blood T cell repertoires in COVID-19. Overall study context: Acute and convalescent COVID-19 specimens originated in the United States, Italy and Spain.

Losses at the gene ends were 4 bases for V and 2 bases for J; bases not matched to a gene: 8. Germline CDR1 and CDR2: SGHRS and YFSETQ. This CDR3 comprises 16 residues. Across 24 US areas, participants ranged in age from roughly 18 to 89 years. Profiled with immunoSEQ multiplex PCR; TCRdb holds only in-frame clones, not every one. The sample has roughly 230,000 clones; 89% are singletons. The sequence came from a woman in her twenties or thirties with acute COVID-19. The chain joins TRBV5-1 to TRBJ2-3; 9 bases agree with TRBD2. Material: PBMCs or T cells enriched from blood (not recorded which). CDR3 DNA sequence: TGCGCCAGCAGCCCGCGGACTAGCGAACTCACAGATACGCAGTATTTT. Encoded protein: CASSPRTSELTDTQYF.